The present T cell receptor (beta chain) was sequenced within a study of blood T cell repertoires in COVID-19. Trimming shortened V by 5 bases and J by 6 bases, and 23 bases separated the two germline ends. Germline CDR1 reads MNHEY; CDR2 reads SMNVEV (reference sequence). The CDR3 loop spans 18 amino acids. The assay was immunoSEQ multiplex PCR, and TCRdb's table has in-frame clones only and misses some. The data hold 80,000 or so clones, with roughly 80% observed a single time. Sequenced material: peripheral blood. This sequence joins TRBV27 and TRBJ1-6; D is unclear. The receptor was isolated from a woman between 55 and 75 years old with acute or convalescent COVID-19. DNA of the CDR3: TGTGCCAGCAGTCCTCACCTTTTGGCGGGTACGCCTAATTCACCCCTCCACTTT. This encodes CASSPHLLAGTPNSPLHF.